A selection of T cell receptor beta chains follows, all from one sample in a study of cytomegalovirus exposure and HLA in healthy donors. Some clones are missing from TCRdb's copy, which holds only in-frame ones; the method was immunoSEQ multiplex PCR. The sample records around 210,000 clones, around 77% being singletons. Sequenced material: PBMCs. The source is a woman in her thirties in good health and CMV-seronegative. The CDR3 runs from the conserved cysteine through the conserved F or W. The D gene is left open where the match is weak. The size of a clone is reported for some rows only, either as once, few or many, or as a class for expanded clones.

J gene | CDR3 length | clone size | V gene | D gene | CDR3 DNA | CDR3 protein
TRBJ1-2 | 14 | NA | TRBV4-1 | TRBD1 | TGCGCCAGCAGCCGGACAGGGGGTAACTATGGCTACACCTTC | CASSRTGGNYGYTF
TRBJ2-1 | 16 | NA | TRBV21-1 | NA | TGTGCCAGCAGCGGCTCTAGCGGGAGGTACGACAATGAGCAGTTCTTC | CASSGSSGRYDNEQFF
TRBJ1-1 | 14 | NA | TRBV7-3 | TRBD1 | TGTGCCAGCAGCTCGACAGGGGGCGCGGCTGAAGCTTTCTTT | CASSSTGGAAEAFF
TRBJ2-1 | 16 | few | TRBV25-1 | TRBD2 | TGTGCCAGCAGCTCTCGGGGGGAGGGTAGGTACAATGAGCAGTTCTTC | CASSSRGEGRYNEQFF
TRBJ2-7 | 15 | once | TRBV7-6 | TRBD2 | TGTGCCAGCAGCTTAGAGCGGGATGGTTCCTACGAGCAGTACTTC | CASSLERDGSYEQYF
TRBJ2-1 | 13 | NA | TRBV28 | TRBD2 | TGTGCCAGCAGACTTCTTCCCTCGGGACTAGTGTTCTTC | CASRLLPSGLVFF
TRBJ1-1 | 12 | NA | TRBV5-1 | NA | TGCGCCAGCAGTTTGGGAGGCCCCGAAGCTTTCTTT | CASSLGGPEAFF
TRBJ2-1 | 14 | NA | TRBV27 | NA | TGTGCCAGCAGTTTGCTAGGATCACAAAATGAGCAGTTCTTC | CASSLLGSQNEQFF
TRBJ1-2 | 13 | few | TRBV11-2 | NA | TGTGCCAGCAGCTTAGGATCTCTCCAGGGCTACACCTTC | CASSLGSLQGYTF
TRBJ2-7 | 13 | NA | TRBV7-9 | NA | TGTGCCAGCAGCTACACAGGATCCTACGAGCAGTACTTC | CASSYTGSYEQYF
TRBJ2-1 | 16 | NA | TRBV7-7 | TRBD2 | TGTGCTAGCAGCCTAACACTAGCGGGGGGCTACAATGAGCAGTTCTTC | CASSLTLAGGYNEQFF
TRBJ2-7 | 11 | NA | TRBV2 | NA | TGTGCCAGTCGCCGGGACTCCGAGCAGTACTTC | CASRRDSEQYF
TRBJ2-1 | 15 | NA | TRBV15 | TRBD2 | TGTGCCACCAGCAGAGATCTAGCGGGGGACAGGGAGCAGTTCTTC | CATSRDLAGDREQFF
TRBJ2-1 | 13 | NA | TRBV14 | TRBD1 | TGTGCCAGCGGACAGGGTGTTTGGAATGAGCAGTTCTTC | CASGQGVWNEQFF
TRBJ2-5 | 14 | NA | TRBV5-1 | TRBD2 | TGCGCCAGCAGCTTACTAGCGGCTGAAGAGACCCAGTACTTC | CASSLLAAEETQYF
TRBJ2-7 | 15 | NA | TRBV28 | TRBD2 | TGTGCCAGCAGTTTGGTGCGGGAGCGAATCGGGGAGCAGTACTTC | CASSLVRERIGEQYF
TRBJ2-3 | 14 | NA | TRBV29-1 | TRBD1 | TGCAGCGTTGAAGGACAGGGGTACACAGATACGCAGTATTTT | CSVEGQGYTDTQYF
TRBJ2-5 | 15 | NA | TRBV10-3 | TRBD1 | TGTGCCATCAGTGGACAGGGACGCAGTGAGGAGACCCAGTACTTC | CAISGQGRSEETQYF
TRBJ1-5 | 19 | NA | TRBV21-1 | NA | TGTGCCAGCAGCAAAAATTGGACAGGGGGCTCGGCAAGCAATCAGCCCCAGCATTTT | CASSKNWTGGSASNQPQHF
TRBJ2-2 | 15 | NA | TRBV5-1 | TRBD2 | TGCGCCAGCAGTCAATTAGCGGGAGACACCGGGGAGCTGTTTTTT | CASSQLAGDTGELFF
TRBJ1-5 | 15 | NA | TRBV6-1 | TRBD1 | TGTGCCAGCAGTGAAACCTGGGACAGTAATCAGCCCCAGCATTTT | CASSETWDSNQPQHF
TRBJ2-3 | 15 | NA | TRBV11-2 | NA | TGTGCCAGCAGCTTCTACGGACATAGCACAGATACGCAGTATTTT | CASSFYGHSTDTQYF
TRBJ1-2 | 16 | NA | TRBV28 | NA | TGTGCCTCAAACGAGGTGGGGGGGCGCCTCCTTGATGGCTACACCTTC | CASNEVGGRLLDGYTF
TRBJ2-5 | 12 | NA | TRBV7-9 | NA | TGTTCCAGCAGCTTAGAAGCAGAGACCCAGTACTTC | CSSSLEAETQYF
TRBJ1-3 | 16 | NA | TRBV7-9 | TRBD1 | TGTGCCAGCAGCTTAGTTCGGACAGGGGATAGAAACACCATATATTTT | CASSLVRTGDRNTIYF
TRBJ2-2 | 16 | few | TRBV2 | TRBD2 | TGTGCCAGCAGTGAATCCAGCGGGAGCATTGCCGGGGAGCTGTTTTTT | CASSESSGSIAGELFF
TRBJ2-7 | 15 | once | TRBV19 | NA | TGTGCCAGTAGCGAGTTAGCCGGTAGCTCCTACGAGCAGTACTTC | CASSELAGSSYEQYF
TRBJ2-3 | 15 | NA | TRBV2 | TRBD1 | TGTGCCAGCACCAAGAGGACAGGGAGGACAGATACGCAGTATTTT | CASTKRTGRTDTQYF
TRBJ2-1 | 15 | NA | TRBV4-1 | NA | TGCGCCAGCAGCCCCGGGGCCAGGGGAAAGAATGAGCAGTTCTTC | CASSPGARGKNEQFF
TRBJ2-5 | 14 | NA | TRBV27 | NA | TGTGCCAGCAGTCCCCGCTTAACACAAGAGACCCAGTACTTC | CASSPRLTQETQYF